The sample holds many counts of the clone carrying this T cell receptor (beta chain). Antigen specificity is unknown. These data belong to a study of T cells after yellow fever vaccination. Study findings and constraints: Post-booster samples contained most primary-vaccination clones (around 96% CD4, 88% CD8). Few clonotypes appeared in both CD4 and CD8 compartments.

V gave up 3 bases and J gave up 8 bases, with 15 bases separating them. The CDR3 loop spans 14 amino acids. Germline values: CDR1 SGHDT, CDR2 YYEEEE. Production of TCR cDNA was by 5'RACE template switching, which also added a universal primer site and UMIs. TCRdb processed the 5' RACE reads anew with MiXCR; each CDR3 protein has one entry. The sample has about 240,000 distinct CDR3 sequences; 6.9% are singletons. This chain joins TRBV5-6 and TRBJ2-1; D unresolved. The sequencing used CD4+ T cells sorted from PBMCs, collected 15 days after the yellow fever booster vaccination. The source of this sequence is a young man who received the YFV17D yellow fever vaccine. CDR3 coding DNA: TGTGCCAGCAGCTGGACCCAAGGGTGGGATGAGCAGTTCTTC. It yields the protein CASSWTQGWDEQFF.